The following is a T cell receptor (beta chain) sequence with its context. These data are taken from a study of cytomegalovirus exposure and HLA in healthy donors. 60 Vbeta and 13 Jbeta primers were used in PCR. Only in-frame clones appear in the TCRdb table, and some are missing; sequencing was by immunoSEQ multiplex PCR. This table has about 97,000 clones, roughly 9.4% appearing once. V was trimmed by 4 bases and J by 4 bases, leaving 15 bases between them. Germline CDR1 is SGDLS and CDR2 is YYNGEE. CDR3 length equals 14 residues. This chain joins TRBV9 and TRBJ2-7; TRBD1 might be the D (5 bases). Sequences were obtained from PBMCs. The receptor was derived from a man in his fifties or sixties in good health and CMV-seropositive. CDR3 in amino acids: CASSYGVGAYEQYF. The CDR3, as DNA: TGTGCCAGCAGCTACGGTGTTGGGGCGTACGAGCAGTACTTC.